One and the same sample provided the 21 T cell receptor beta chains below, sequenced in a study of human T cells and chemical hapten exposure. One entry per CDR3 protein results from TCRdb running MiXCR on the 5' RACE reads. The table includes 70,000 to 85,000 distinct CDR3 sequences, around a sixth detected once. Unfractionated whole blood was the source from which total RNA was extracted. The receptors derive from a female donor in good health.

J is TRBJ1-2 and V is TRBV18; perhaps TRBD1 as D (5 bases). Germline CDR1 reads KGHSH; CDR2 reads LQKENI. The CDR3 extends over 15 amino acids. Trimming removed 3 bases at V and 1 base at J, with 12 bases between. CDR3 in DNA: TGTGCCAGCTCACCTGGGGCAGACATTAACTATGGCTACACCTTC. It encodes CASSPGADINYGYTF.

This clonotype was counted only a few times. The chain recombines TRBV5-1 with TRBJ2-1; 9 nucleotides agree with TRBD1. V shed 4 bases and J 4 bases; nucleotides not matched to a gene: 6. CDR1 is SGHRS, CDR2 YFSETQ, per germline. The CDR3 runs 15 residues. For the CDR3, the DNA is TGCGCCAGCAGCGAAACAGGGGGCGGGTACAATGAGCAGTTCTTC. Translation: CASSETGGGYNEQFF.

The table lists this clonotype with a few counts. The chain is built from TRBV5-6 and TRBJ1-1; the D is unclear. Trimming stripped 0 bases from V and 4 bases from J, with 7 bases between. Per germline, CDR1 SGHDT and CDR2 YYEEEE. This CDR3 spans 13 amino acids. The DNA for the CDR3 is TGTGCCAGCAGCTTGGATATGGGCACTGAAGCTTTCTTT. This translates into CASSLDMGTEAFF.

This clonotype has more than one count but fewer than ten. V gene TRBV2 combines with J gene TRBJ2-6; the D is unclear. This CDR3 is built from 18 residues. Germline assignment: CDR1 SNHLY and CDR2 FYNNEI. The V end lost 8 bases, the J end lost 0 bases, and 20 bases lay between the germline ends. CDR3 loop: CASSKDLGTLSGANVLTF. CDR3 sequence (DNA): TGTGCCAGCTCAAAGGATTTAGGTACCCTCTCTGGGGCCAACGTCCTGACTTTC.

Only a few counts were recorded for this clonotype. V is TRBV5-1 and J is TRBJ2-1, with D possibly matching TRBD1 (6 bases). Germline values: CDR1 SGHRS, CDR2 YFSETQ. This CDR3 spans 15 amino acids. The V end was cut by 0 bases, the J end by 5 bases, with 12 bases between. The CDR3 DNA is TGCGCCAGCAGCTTGGCCGAGGGGGTACACAATGAGCAGTTCTTC. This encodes CASSLAEGVHNEQFF.

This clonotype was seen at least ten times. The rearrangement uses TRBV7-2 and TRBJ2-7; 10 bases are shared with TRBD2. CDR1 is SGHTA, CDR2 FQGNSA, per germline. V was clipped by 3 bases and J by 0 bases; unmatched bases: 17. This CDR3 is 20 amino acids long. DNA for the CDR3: TGTGCCAGCAGCTTCTCCCCCGCTAGCGGGGGCCCCCCCCGCTCCTACGAGCAGTACTTC. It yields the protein CASSFSPASGGPPRSYEQYF.

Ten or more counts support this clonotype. The CDR3 here is CASSQDPGVYGYTF. For the CDR3, the DNA is TGCGCCAGCAGCCAAGATCCAGGAGTCTATGGCTACACCTTC. The chain recombines TRBV4-1 with TRBJ1-2; D uncertain. V gave up 0 bases and J gave up 4 bases, with 9 bases separating them. Germline V gene data show CDR1 as MGHRA and CDR2 as YSYEKL. This CDR3 comprises 14 residues.

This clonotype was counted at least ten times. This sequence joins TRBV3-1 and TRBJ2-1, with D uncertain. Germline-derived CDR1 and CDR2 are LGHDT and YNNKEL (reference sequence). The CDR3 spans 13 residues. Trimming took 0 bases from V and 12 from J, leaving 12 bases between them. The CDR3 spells CASSQDQRAAQFF. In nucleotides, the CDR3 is TGTGCCAGCAGCCAAGATCAGCGCGCGGCGCAGTTCTTC.

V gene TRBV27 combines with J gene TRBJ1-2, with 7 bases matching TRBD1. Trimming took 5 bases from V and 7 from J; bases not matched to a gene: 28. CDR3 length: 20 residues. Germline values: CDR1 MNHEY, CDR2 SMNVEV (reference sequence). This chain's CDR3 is CASSNGTVRNFEGLLSGYTF. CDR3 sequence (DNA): TGTGCCAGCAGTAACGGGACAGTGCGTAACTTTGAGGGTCTTCTTTCTGGCTACACCTTC.

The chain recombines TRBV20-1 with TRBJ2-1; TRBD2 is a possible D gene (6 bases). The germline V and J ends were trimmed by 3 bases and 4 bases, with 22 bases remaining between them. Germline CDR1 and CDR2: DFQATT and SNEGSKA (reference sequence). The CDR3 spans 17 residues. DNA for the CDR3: TGCAGTGCTAGGAACCCGAGTGGCGGGGCCAAATACAATGAGCAGTTCTTC. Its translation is CSARNPSGGAKYNEQFF.

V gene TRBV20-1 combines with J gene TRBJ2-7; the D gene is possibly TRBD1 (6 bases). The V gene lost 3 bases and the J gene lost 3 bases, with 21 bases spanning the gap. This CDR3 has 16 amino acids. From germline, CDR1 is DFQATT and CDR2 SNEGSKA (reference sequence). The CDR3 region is CSARDSSEGYYYEQYF. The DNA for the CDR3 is TGCAGTGCTAGGGACAGCTCAGAAGGCTACTACTACGAGCAGTACTTC.

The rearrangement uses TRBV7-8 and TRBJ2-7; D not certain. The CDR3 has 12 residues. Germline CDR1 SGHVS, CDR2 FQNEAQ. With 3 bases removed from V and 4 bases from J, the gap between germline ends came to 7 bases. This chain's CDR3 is CASSLEPYEQYF. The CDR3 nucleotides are TGTGCCAGCAGCTTGGAGCCTTACGAGCAGTACTTC.

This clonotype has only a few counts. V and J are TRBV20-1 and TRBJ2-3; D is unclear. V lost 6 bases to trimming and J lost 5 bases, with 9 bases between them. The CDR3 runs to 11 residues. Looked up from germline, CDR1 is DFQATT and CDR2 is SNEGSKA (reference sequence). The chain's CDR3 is CSAEDRDTQYF. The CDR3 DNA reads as TGCAGTGCCGAAGACCGAGATACGCAGTATTTT.

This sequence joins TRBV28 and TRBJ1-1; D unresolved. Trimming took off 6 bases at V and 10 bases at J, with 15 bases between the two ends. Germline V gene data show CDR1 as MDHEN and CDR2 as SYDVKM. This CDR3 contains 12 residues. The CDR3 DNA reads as TGTGCCAGCAGCTCTGACCCCAGTAGAGCTTTCTTT. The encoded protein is CASSSDPSRAFF.

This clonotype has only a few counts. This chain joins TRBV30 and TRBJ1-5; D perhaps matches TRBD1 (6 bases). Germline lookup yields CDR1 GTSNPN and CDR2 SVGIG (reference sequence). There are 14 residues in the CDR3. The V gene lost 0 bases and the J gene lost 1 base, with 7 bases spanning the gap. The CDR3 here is CAWSVGGSNQPQHF. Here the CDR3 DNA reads TGTGCCTGGAGTGTAGGGGGGAGCAATCAGCCCCAGCATTTT. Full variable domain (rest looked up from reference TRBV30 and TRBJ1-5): SQTIHQWPATLVQPVGSPLSLECTVEGTSNPNLYWYRQAAGRGLQLLFYSVGIGQISSEVPQNLSASRPQDRQFILSSKKLLLSDSGFYLCAWSVGGSNQPQHFGDGTRLSIL.

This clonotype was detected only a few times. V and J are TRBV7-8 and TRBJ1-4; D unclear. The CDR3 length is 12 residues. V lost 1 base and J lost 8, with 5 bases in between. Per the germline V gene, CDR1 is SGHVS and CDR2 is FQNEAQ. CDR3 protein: CASSLVAEKLFF. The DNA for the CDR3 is TGTGCCAGCAGCTTAGTAGCCGAAAAACTGTTTTTT. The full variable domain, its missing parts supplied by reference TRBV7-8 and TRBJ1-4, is GAGVSQSPRYKVAKRGQDVALRCDPISGHVSLFWYQQALGQGPEFLTYFQNEAQLDKSGLPSDRFFAERPEGSVSTLKIQRTQQEDSAVYLCASSLVAEKLFFGSGTQLSVL.

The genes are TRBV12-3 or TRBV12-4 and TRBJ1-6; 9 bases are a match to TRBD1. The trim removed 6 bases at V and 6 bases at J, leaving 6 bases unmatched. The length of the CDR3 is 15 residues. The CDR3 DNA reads TGTGCCAGCAGATCGGGACAGGGCGCTAATTCACCCCTCCACTTT. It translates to CASRSGQGANSPLHF.

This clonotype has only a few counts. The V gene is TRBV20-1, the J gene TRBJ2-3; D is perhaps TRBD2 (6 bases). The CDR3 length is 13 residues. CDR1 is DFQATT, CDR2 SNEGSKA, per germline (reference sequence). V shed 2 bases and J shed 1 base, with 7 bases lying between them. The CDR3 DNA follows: TGCAGTGCTAGACCGGGAGGCACAGATACGCAGTATTTT. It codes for CSARPGGTDTQYF.

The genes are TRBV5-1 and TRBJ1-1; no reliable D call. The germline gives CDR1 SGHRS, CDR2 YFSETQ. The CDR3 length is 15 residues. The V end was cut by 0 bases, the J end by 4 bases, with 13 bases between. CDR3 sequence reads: CASSLEGVAITEAFF. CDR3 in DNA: TGCGCCAGCAGCTTGGAAGGAGTCGCCATCACTGAAGCTTTCTTT.

The DNA for the CDR3 is TGTGCCAGCAGCCCCGGAGGGACCCAGTACTTC. This codes for CASSPGGTQYF. The chain combines TRBV12-3 or TRBV12-4 with TRBJ2-5, with D tentatively TRBD2 (5 bases). The CDR3 spans 11 residues. Between the trimmed V and J ends, which lost 6 bases and 7 bases, there was a span of 9 bases.

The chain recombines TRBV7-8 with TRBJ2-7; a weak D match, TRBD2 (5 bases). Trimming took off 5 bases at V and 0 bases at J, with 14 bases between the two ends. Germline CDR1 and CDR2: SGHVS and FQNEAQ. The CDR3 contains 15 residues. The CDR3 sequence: CASSGMGALSYEQYF. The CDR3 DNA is TGTGCCAGCAGCGGTATGGGAGCCCTCTCCTACGAGCAGTACTTC.